This TCR beta chain was identified during a study of sequential checkpoint blockade in melanoma. Whole-study context: Patients were randomized 1:1 to nivolumab-then-ipilimumab or ipilimumab-then-nivolumab first-line. Twenty-two patients had matched tumor biopsies before treatment and at week 13 after nivolumab or ipilimumab alone.

Assay: immunoSEQ multiplex PCR; the TCRdb copy retains only in-frame clones and omits some. Of 200 or so clones listed, 22% are singletons. Treatment: randomized to nivolumab then ipilimumab (arm A) or the reverse (arm B). Looked up from germline, CDR1 is LNHDA and CDR2 is SQIVND (reference sequence). The V end was cut by 9 bases, the J end by 0 bases, with 17 bases between. CDR3 size: 15 residues. The input for sequencing was tumor tissue (inferred from file names), taken from a patient given nivolumab and ipilimumab in sequence. The rearrangement joins TRBV19 to TRBJ1-1; maybe TRBD1 (5 bases). The receptor's source is a human donor with melanoma. In nucleotides, the CDR3 is TGTGCCAGCAAGTGGGGCCCACTAATGAACACTGAAGCTTTCTTT. Translation gives CASKWGPLMNTEAFF.